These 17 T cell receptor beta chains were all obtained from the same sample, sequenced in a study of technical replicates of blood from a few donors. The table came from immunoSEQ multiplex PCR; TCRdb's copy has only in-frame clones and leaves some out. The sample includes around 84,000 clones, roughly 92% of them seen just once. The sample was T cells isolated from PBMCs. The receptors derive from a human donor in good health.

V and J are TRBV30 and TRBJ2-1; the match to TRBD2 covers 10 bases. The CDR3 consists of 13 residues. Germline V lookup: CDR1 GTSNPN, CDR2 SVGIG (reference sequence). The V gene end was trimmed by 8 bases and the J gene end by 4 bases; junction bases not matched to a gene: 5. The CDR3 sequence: CALGTSVYNEQFF. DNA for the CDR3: TGTGCCCTCGGGACTAGCGTTTACAATGAGCAGTTCTTC.

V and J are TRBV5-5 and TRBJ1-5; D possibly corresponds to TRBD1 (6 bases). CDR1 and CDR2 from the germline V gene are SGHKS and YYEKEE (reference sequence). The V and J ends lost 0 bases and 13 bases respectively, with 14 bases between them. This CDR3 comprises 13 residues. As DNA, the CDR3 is TGTGCCAGCAGCTTGGGAGACAGGAATCAACAGCATTTT. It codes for CASSLGDRNQQHF.

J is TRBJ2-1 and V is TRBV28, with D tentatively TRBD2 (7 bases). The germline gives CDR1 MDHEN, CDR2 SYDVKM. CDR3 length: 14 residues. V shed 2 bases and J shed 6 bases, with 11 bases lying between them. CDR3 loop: CASSLGGAVNEQFF. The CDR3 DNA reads TGTGCCAGCAGTTTAGGGGGGGCCGTCAATGAGCAGTTCTTC.

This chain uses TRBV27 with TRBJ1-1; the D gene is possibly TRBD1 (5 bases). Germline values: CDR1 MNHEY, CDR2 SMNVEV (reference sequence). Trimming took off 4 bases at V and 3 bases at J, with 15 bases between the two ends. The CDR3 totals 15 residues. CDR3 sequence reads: CASSSPGFPYTEAFF. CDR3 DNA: TGTGCCAGCAGTTCCCCAGGGTTTCCGTACACTGAAGCTTTCTTT.

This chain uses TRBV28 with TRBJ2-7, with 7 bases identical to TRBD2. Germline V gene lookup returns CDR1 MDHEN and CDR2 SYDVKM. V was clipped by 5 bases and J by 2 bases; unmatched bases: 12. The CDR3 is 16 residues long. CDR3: CASSLQGLSAPYEQYF. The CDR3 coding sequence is TGTGCCAGCAGTCTCCAGGGACTATCAGCTCCCTACGAGCAGTACTTC. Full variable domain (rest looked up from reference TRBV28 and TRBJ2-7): DVKVTQSSRYLVKRTGEKVFLECVQDMDHENMFWYRQDPGLGLRLIYFSYDVKMKEKGDIPEGYSVSREKKERFSLILESASTNQTSMYLCASSLQGLSAPYEQYFGPGTRLTVT.

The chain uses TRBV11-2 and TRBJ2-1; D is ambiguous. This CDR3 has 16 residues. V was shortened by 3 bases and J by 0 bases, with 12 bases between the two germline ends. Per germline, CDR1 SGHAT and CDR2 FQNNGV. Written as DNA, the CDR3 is TGTGCCAGCAGCTTGCTGGGCCCGAGCTCCTACAATGAGCAGTTCTTC. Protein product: CASSLLGPSSYNEQFF. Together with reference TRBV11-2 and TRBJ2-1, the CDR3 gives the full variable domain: EAGVAQSPRYKIIEKRQSVAFWCNPISGHATLYWYQQILGQGPKLLIQFQNNGVVDDSQLPKDRFSAERLKGVDSTLKIQPAKLEDSAVYLCASSLLGPSSYNEQFFGPGTRLTVL.

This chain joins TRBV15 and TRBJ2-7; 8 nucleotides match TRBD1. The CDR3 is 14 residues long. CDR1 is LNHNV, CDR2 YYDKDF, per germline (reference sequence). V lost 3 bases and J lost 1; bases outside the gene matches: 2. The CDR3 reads CATSRTGESYEQYF. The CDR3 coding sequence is TGTGCCACCAGCAGGACAGGGGAGTCCTACGAGCAGTACTTC.

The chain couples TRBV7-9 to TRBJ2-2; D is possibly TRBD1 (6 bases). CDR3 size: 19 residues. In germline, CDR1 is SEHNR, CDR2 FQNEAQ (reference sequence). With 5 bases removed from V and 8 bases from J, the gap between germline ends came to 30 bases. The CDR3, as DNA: TGTGCCAGCAGCCGCGCGATTAAAAAACAGGGAATACCAGAGGGGGAGCTGTTTTTT. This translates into CASSRAIKKQGIPEGELFF. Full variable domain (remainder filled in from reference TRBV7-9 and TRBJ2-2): DTGVSQNPRHKITKRGQNVTFRCDPISEHNRLYWYRQTLGQGPEFLTYFQNEAQLEKSRLLSDRFSAERPKGSFSTLEIQRTEQGDSAMYLCASSRAIKKQGIPEGELFFGEGSRLTVL.

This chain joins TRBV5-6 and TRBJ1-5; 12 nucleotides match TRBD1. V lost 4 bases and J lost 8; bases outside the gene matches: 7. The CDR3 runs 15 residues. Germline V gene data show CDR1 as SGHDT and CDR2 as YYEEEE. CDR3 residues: CASSRDRGQGKPQHF. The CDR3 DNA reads TGTGCCAGCAGCCGGGACAGGGGGCAAGGCAAGCCCCAGCATTTT. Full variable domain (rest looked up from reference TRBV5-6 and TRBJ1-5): DAGVTQSPTHLIKTRGQQVTLRCSPKSGHDTVSWYQQALGQGPQFIFQYYEEEERQRGNFPDRFSGHQFPNYSSELNVNALLLGDSALYLCASSRDRGQGKPQHFGDGTRLSIL.

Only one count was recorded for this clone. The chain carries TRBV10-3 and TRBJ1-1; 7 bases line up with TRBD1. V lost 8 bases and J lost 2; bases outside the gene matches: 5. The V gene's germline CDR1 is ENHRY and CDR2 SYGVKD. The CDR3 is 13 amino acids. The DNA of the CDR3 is TGTGCCATCGGGGGACAGTCCAACACTGAAGCTTTCTTT. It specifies CAIGGQSNTEAFF.

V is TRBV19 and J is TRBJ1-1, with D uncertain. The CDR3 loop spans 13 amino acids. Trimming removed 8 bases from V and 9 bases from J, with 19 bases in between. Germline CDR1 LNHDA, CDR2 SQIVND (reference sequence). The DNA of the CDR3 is TGTGCCAGTTGCCCTGGGCCCGGCCGTAAAGCTTTCTTT. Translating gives CASCPGPGRKAFF.

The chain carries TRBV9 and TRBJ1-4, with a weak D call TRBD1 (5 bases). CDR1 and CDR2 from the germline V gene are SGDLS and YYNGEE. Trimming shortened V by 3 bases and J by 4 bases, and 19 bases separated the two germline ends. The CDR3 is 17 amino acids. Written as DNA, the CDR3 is TGTGCCAGCAGCGCGACGCCGCCGCAGGGATATAATGAAAAACTGTTTTTT. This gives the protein CASSATPPQGYNEKLFF.

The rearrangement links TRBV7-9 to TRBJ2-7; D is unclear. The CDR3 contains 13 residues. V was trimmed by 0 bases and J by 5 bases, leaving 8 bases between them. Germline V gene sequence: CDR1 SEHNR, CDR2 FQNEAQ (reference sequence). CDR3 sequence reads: CASSLAHRDEQYF. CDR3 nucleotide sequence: TGTGCCAGCAGCTTAGCACATCGGGACGAGCAGTACTTC.

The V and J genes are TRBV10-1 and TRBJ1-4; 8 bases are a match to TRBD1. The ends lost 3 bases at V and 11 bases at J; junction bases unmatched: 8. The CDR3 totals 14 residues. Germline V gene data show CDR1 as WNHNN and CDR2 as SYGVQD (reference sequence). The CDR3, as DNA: TGCGCCAGCAGTGAACCGGGACAGGACGCGAAACTGTTTTTT. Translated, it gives CASSEPGQDAKLFF.

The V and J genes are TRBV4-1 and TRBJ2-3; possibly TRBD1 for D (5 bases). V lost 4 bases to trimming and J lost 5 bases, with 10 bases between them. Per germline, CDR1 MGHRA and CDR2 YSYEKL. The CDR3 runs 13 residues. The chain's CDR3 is CASSPARGDTQYF. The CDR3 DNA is TGCGCCAGCAGCCCTGCTAGGGGAGATACGCAGTATTTT.

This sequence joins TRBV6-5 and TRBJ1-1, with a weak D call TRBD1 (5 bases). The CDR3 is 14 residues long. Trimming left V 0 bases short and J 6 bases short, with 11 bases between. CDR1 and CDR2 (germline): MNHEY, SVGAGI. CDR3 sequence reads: CASSYSVGGAEAFF. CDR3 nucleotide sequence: TGTGCCAGCAGTTACTCGGTCGGGGGTGCTGAAGCTTTCTTT.

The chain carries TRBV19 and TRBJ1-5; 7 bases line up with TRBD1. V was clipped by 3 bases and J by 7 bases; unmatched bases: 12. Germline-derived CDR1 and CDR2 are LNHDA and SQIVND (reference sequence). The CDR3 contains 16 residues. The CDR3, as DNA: TGTGCCAGTAGTATTCTGTCAGGGGGTAACCAACAGCCCCAGCATTTT. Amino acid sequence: CASSILSGGNQQPQHF.